This passage covers 9 T cell receptor beta chains from one sample sequenced in a study of cytomegalovirus exposure and HLA in healthy donors. It was with 60 Vbeta and 13 Jbeta primers that the PCR ran. Profiling relied on immunoSEQ multiplex PCR, and the TCRdb table lists in-frame clones only, not all of them. The sample lists some 210,000 clones, roughly 76% occurring once. The source material was PBMCs. All receptors derive from a woman aged 25 to 39 in good health and CMV-seropositive.

This chain joins TRBV11-1 and TRBJ2-7; TRBD1 matches at 9 bases. The CDR3 sequence is 13 residues long. The germline CDR1 and CDR2 sequences are SGHAT and FQDESV (reference sequence). V trimming: 6 bases; J trimming: 3 bases; junction bases outside the gene matches: 3. DNA for the CDR3: TGTGCCAGCAGGGGACAGGGCAACTACGAGCAGTACTTC. It codes for CASRGQGNYEQYF.

The sample holds a few counts of this clone. The V call is TRBV6-5, the J call TRBJ1-1, with D perhaps TRBD1 (6 bases). CDR1 is MNHEY and CDR2 is SVGAGI in the germline V gene. The CDR3 is 13 amino acids. Trimming shortened V by 6 bases and J by 1 base, and 9 bases separated the two germline ends. The DNA for the CDR3 is TGTGCCAGCAGCCGGGACAAGAACACTGAAGCTTTCTTT. Translated: CASSRDKNTEAFF.

V gene TRBV19 combines with J gene TRBJ2-5; D is ambiguous. The V gene's germline CDR1 is LNHDA and CDR2 SQIVND (reference sequence). V dropped 5 bases and J dropped 5 bases, with 9 bases sitting between them. The CDR3 sequence is 12 residues long. The CDR3: CASSLSTETQYF. The DNA of the CDR3 is TGTGCCAGTAGTCTTAGCACGGAGACCCAGTACTTC. The full variable domain, completed using reference TRBV19 and TRBJ2-5, is DGGITQSPKYLFRKEGQNVTLSCEQNLNHDAMYWYRQDPGQGLRLIYYSQIVNDFQKGDIAEGYSVSREKKESFPLTVTSAQKNPTAFYLCASSLSTETQYFGPGTRLLVL.

The genes are TRBV2 and TRBJ2-5; tentative D call: TRBD2 (5 bases). Trimming pared 2 bases from V and 7 bases from J, leaving 8 bases between. The CDR3 extends over 12 amino acids. Germline V gene sequence: CDR1 SNHLY, CDR2 FYNNEI. CDR3: CASSETEGTQYF. Written as DNA, the CDR3 is TGTGCCAGCAGTGAAACTGAGGGGACCCAGTACTTC.

There are a few counts of this clone. V usage is TRBV6-5 and J usage is TRBJ1-2; weak D call: TRBD1 (6 bases). V dropped 0 bases and J dropped 4 bases, with 9 bases sitting between them. CDR1 is MNHEY, CDR2 SVGAGI, per germline. The CDR3 contains 14 residues. CDR3 in amino acids: CASSYSRGTYGYTF. CDR3 sequence (DNA): TGTGCCAGCAGTTACTCCAGGGGTACCTATGGCTACACCTTC.

The genes are TRBV7-2 and TRBJ2-2, with 10 positions matching TRBD2. The CDR3 has 18 amino acids. CDR1 is SGHTA and CDR2 is FQGNSA in the germline V gene. Unmatched junction bases numbered 10, after V lost 1 base and J lost 5 bases. The CDR3: CASSLVRPSGSWTGELFF. In nucleotides, the CDR3 is TGTGCCAGCAGCTTAGTCCGGCCTAGCGGGAGCTGGACCGGGGAGCTGTTTTTT.

The rearrangement joins TRBV5-1 to TRBJ2-5, with TRBD2 matching over 8 bases. Per the germline V gene, CDR1 is SGHRS and CDR2 is YFSETQ. V lost 6 bases and J lost 2; bases outside the gene matches: 6. The CDR3 spans 14 residues. DNA for the CDR3: TGCGCCAGCAATTTCCTAGCGGGTCAAGAGACCCAGTACTTC. Amino acids: CASNFLAGQETQYF.

The rearrangement uses TRBV27 and TRBJ1-1, with a weak D call TRBD1 (5 bases). Germline assignment: CDR1 MNHEY and CDR2 SMNVEV (reference sequence). CDR3 length equals 14 residues. V lost 3 bases to trimming and J lost 4 bases, with 12 bases between them. As DNA, the CDR3 is TGTGCCAGCAGTTTGAACCTCAGGGTCACTGAAGCTTTCTTT. This codes for CASSLNLRVTEAFF.

This rearrangement joins TRBV18 to TRBJ1-5; TRBD1 might be the D (5 bases). The CDR3 is made up of 17 amino acids. V lost 5 bases to trimming and J lost 2 bases, with 19 bases between them. Germline values: CDR1 KGHSH, CDR2 LQKENI. CDR3 DNA sequence: TGTGCCAGCTCAGAGGTCCCCAGGGCGGAAGGCAATCAGCCCCAGCATTTT. This translates into CASSEVPRAEGNQPQHF.